What follows are 10 T cell receptor beta chains derived from one specimen sequenced in a study of read filtering for tumor transcriptome and immune sequencing. This library used 300 to 450 ng RNA and molecular barcoded adaptors spanning alpha/delta and beta/gamma chains. TCRdb itself ran the reads through MiXCR, one entry per CDR3 protein. The table records tens of thousands of distinct CDR3 sequences, less than 15% of them present only once. Sequencing was carried out using a population of CD138-negative cells sorted from bone marrow. These receptors were taken from a donor aged 40 or older with multiple myeloma.

This clonotype was recorded many times. The rearrangement uses TRBV12-5 and TRBJ1-3; D gene uncertain. Germline CDR1 is LGHNT and CDR2 is FRNRAP. With 2 bases removed from V and 4 bases from J, the gap between germline ends came to 21 bases. The CDR3 extends over 18 amino acids. This CDR3 reads CASGLRIWSASQGNTIYF. The CDR3 DNA sequence: TGTGCTAGTGGTTTGCGAATTTGGTCCGCATCGCAGGGAAACACCATATATTTT.

This clonotype was seen at least ten times. V is TRBV9 and J is TRBJ1-3, with D hard to call. The V gene lost 0 bases and the J gene lost 7 bases, with 14 bases spanning the gap. Germline CDR1 SGDLS, CDR2 YYNGEE. The CDR3 extends over 15 amino acids. The CDR3 region is CASSVEWTLGNTIYF. For the CDR3, the DNA is TGTGCCAGCAGCGTAGAATGGACCCTGGGGAACACCATATATTTT.

The table lists this clonotype with many counts. One end of the junction does not line up with germline, which may come from a read error. The chain employs TRBV4-1 and TRBJ2-1; 7 nucleotides line up with TRBD2. This CDR3 has 15 amino acids. Germline CDR1 reads MGHRA; CDR2 reads YSYEKL. This chain's CDR3 is CASSQPSGAYNEQFF. The DNA for the CDR3 is TGTGCCAGCAGCCAACCTAGCGGAGCTTACAATGAGCAGTTCTTC.

For this clonotype: Being one base from a much bigger clone, this may be a read error. The gene calls are TRBV11-2 and TRBJ2-3, with D maybe TRBD2 (6 bases). In germline, CDR1 is SGHAT, CDR2 FQNNGV. Trimming stripped 2 bases from V and 8 bases from J, with 14 bases between. The CDR3 is made up of 14 amino acids. CDR3 bases: TGTGCCAGCAGCTTATCTAGAAAGGGAGGTACGCAGTATTTT. Amino acid sequence: CASSLSRKGGTQYF.

The CDR3 spells CASSRGSYNEQFF. In DNA form, the CDR3 reads TGTGCCAGCAGTAGGGGTTCCTACAATGAGCAGTTCTTC. The chain is built from TRBV12-3 or TRBV12-4 and TRBJ2-1, with TRBD1 as a possible D gene (5 bases). Trimming took off 5 bases at V and 1 base at J, with 6 bases between the two ends. CDR3 length equals 13 residues.

Concerning this clonotype itself: A much larger clone sits a single nucleotide away, making a read error possible. The DNA of the CDR3 is TGCAGTGCTTCCACTAGCGGGAGAGGCGGGGAGCTGTTTTTT. Protein product: CSASTSGRGGELFF. The chain joins TRBV20-1 to TRBJ2-2, with TRBD2 matching over 11 bases. CDR1 is DFQATT, CDR2 SNEGSKA, per germline (reference sequence). J gave up 7 bases and V 5 bases, and 6 bases lay outside the gene matches. This CDR3 region has 14 residues.

This clonotype was observed many times. The gene calls are TRBV28 and TRBJ2-7, with a tentative D call TRBD1 (6 bases). CDR1 MDHEN and CDR2 SYDVKM come from the germline V gene. V lost 8 bases and J 0 bases, leaving 11 bases between the germline ends. CDR3 size: 13 residues. The CDR3 sequence: CASRYRASYEQYF. The CDR3 DNA reads as TGTGCCAGCCGATACAGGGCCTCCTACGAGCAGTACTTC.

This clonotype occurred many times. The chain links TRBV7-2 to TRBJ2-5; no reliable D call. Germline values: CDR1 SGHTA, CDR2 FQGNSA. The CDR3 totals 15 residues. Trimming took off 0 bases at V and 4 bases at J, with 12 bases between the two ends. CDR3 sequence (DNA): TGTGCCAGCAGCTTAGCGCGATTGTTGGGAGAGACCCAGTACTTC. It translates to CASSLARLLGETQYF.

This clonotype was detected many times. V and J are TRBV19 and TRBJ1-5; 8 bases agree with TRBD1. The CDR3 consists of 16 residues. From germline, CDR1 is LNHDA and CDR2 SQIVND (reference sequence). J gave up 5 bases and V 8 bases, and 14 bases lay outside the gene matches. CDR3 sequence (DNA): TGTGCCAGTGGGGGGGGGACAGGACGGCCCGATCAGCCCCAGCATTTT. It translates to CASGGGTGRPDQPQHF.

This clonotype was picked up many times. V usage is TRBV3-1 and J usage is TRBJ2-7; perhaps TRBD2 as D (6 bases). There are 15 residues in the CDR3. The V gene lost 1 base and the J gene lost 3 bases, with 13 bases spanning the gap. Germline CDR1 LGHDT, CDR2 YNNKEL (reference sequence). The CDR3: CASSQGPQGLYEQYF. DNA for the CDR3: TGTGCCAGCAGCCAAGGCCCCCAGGGACTCTACGAGCAGTACTTC.